This T cell receptor beta chain was recorded in a study of T cells in Graves' hyperthyroidism and ophthalmopathy. CDR1 MDHEN and CDR2 SYDVKM come from the germline V gene. V gave up 1 base and J gave up 0 bases, with 10 bases separating them. This CDR3 region has 16 residues. The source material, RNA transcripts, was used to amplify TCR beta CDR3 regions. Initially, a first-round RT-PCR of the TCR CDR3 employed the HTBI primer set. TCRdb fed the multiplex PCR reads into MiXCR, producing one record per CDR3 protein. The profile shows 640,000 or so distinct CDR3 sequences, over 12% of them singletons. This clonotype was counted between two and nine times.

Material for sequencing was blood. V usage is TRBV28 and J usage is TRBJ1-3; D call uncertain. The source is a woman in her thirties or forties with Graves' ophthalmopathy. CDR3 in DNA: TGTGCCAGCAGTTTATCAGAGGCAGTCTCTGGAAACACCATATATTTT. It specifies CASSLSEAVSGNTIYF.